One TCR beta chain is described in this entry. Its antigen is currently unknown. A multiplex PCR was run with 60 Vbeta primers and 13 Jbeta primers. The assay was immunoSEQ multiplex PCR, and TCRdb's table has in-frame clones only and misses some. Among about 89,000 clones listed, 86% were seen once. These data originate in a study of cytomegalovirus exposure and HLA in healthy donors. Overall study: Among roughly 180 million T cells, an earlier analysis found about 110 million unique TCR beta sequences. An early release of data contained roughly 90 million unique TCRs, which came from HLA-typed donors. Findings and limits, study-wide: Presence/absence analyses rested on an assumption that sequencing depth was roughly uniform across donors. Earlier results showed most TCR beta V segments being productive about 87% or about 30% of the time.

The CDR3 totals 14 residues. The germline V and J ends were trimmed by 5 bases and 3 bases, with 11 bases remaining between them. Germline loops: CDR1 MNHEY, CDR2 SMNVEV (reference sequence). The sequence was obtained from a man aged 30-40 years in good health and CMV-seropositive. V usage is TRBV27 and J usage is TRBJ1-5; TRBD1 might be the D (6 bases). Sequencing was done on a sample of PBMCs. As DNA, the CDR3 is TGTGCCAGCAGTGGACAGCCCTTCAATCAGCCCCAGCATTTT. Encoded protein: CASSGQPFNQPQHF.